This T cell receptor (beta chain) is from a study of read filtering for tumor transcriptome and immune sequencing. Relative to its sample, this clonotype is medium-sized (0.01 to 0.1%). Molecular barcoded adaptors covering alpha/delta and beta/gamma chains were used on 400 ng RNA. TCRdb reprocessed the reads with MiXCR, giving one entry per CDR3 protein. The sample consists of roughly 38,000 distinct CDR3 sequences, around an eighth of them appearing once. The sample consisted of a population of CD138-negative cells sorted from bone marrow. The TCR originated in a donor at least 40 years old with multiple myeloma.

CDR3 loop: CASSIGTGGRGEQYF. In DNA, the CDR3 is TGTGCCAGCAGTATTGGGACAGGGGGTAGAGGGGAGCAGTACTTC. The chain recombines TRBV7-9 with TRBJ2-7, with TRBD1 identical over 11 bases. Germline V gene data show CDR1 as SEHNR and CDR2 as FQNEAQ (reference sequence). This CDR3 is 15 amino acids long. Losses at the gene ends were 6 bases for V and 7 bases for J; bases not matched to a gene: 11.